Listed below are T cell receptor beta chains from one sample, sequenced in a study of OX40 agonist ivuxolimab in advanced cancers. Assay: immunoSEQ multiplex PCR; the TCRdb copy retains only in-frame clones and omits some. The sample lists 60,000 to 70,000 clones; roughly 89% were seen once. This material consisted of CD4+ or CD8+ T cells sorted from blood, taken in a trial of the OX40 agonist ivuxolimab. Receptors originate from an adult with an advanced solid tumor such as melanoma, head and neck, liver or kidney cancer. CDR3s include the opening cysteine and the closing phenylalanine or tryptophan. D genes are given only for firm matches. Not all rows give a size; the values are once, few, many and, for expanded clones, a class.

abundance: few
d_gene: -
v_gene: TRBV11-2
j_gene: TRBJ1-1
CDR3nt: TGTGCCAGCAGAGGACAGATGAACACTGAAGCTTTCTTT
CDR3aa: CASRGQMNTEAFF

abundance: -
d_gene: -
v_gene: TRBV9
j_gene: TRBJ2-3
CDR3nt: TGTGCCAGCAGCGTAGGTAGATGGCAAGATACGCAGTATTTT
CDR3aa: CASSVGRWQDTQYF

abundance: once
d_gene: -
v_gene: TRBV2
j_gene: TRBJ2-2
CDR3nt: TGTGCCAGCAGTGGAACGAACACCGGGGAGCTGTTTTTT
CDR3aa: CASSGTNTGELFF

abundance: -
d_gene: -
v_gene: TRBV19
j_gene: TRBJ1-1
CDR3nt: TGTGCCAGTAGTTCCTTACAGAACACTGAAGCTTTCTTT
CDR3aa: CASSSLQNTEAFF

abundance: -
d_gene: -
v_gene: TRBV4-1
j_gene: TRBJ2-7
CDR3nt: TGCGCCAGCAGCCAACACGGGCTCTCCTACGAGCAGTACTTC
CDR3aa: CASSQHGLSYEQYF

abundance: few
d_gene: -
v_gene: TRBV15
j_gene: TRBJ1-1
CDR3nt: TGTGCCACCGGGGACGGTCAGAACATTGAAGCTTTCTTT
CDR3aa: CATGDGQNIEAFF

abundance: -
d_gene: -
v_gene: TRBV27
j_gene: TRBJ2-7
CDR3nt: TGTGCCAGCACCTGGGTGCCGGGGGCCAACGAGCAGTACTTC
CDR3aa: CASTWVPGANEQYF

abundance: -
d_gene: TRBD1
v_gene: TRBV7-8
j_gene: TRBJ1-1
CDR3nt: TGTGCCAGCAGCCCATTAGAACAACAGGGGGCGGAAGCTTTCTTT
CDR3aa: CASSPLEQQGAEAFF

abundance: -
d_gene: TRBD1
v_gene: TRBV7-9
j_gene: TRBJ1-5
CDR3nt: TGTGCCAGCAGCACTACCGAAGGGGGCGTCCAGCCCCAGCATTTT
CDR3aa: CASSTTEGGVQPQHF

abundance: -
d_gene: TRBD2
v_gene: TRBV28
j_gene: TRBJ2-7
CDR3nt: TGTGCCAGCAGTTCTCTGACTAGCGGGAGGCAGGTCTCCTACGAGCAGTACTTC
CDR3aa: CASSSLTSGRQVSYEQYF

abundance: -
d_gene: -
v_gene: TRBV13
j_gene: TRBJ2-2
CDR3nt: TGTGCCAGCAGCTTAGTTCCCGGGGAGCTGTTTTTT
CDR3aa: CASSLVPGELFF

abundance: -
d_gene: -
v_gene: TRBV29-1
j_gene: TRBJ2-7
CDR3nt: TGCAGCGCCCTGGGGCGGGACTACGAGCAGTACTTC
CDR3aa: CSALGRDYEQYF

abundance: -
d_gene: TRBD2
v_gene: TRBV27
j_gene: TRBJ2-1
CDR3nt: TGTGCCAGCAGTTTCGGGACTAGCGCATTCGATGATGAGCAGTTCTTC
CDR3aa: CASSFGTSAFDDEQFF

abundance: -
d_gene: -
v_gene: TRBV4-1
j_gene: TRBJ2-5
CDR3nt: TGCGCCAGCAGCCAAGATGGGACCGAAGAGACCCAGTACTTC
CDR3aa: CASSQDGTEETQYF

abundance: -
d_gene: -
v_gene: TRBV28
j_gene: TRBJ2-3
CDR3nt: TGTGCCAGCAGTTTAGGAGCGGTAAGCACAGATACGCAGTATTTT
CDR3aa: CASSLGAVSTDTQYF

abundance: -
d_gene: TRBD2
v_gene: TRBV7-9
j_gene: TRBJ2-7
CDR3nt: TGTGCCAGCACTAGCGGTCATAGCTACGAGCAGTACTTC
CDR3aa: CASTSGHSYEQYF

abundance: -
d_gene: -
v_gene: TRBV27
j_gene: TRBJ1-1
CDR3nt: TGTGCCAGCGCCCAGGGGCGGGGCACTGAAGCTTTCTTT
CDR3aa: CASAQGRGTEAFF

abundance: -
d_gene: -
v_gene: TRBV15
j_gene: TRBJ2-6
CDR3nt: TGTGCCACCAGCCCAGGGGTTGGGGCCAACGTCCTGACTTTC
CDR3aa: CATSPGVGANVLTF

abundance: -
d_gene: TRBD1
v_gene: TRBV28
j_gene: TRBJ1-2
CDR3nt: TGTGCCAGCAGTTCTCTCCCGGGACAGGGGGCGTCTTATGCTAACTATGGCTACACCTTC
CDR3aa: CASSSLPGQGASYANYGYTF

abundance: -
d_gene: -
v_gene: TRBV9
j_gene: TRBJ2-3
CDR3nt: TGTGCCAGCAGCGTAATGGGGGGAACTGCTGGAGATACGCAGTATTTT
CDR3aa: CASSVMGGTAGDTQYF

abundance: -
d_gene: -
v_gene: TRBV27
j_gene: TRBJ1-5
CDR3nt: TGTGCCAGCAGTACCTCATCCAATCAGCCCCAGCATTTT
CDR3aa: CASSTSSNQPQHF

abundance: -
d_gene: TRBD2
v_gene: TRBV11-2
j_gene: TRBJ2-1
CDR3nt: TGTGCCAGCAGCGCCGGGACTAGCGGAAGCTCCTACAATGAGCAGTTCTTC
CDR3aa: CASSAGTSGSSYNEQFF

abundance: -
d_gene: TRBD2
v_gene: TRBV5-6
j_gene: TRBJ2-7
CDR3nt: TGTGCCAGCAGCTTCAGACTAGCGGGAGCCCACGAGCAGTACTTC
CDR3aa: CASSFRLAGAHEQYF

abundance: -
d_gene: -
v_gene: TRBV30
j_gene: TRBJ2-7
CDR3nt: TGTGCCTGGAGTCCGTACTCCTACGAGCAGTACTTC
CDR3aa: CAWSPYSYEQYF

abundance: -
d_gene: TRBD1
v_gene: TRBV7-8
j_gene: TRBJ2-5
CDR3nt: TGTGCCAGCAGCTCTAGGACAGGGGAGACCCAGTACTTC
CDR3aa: CASSSRTGETQYF

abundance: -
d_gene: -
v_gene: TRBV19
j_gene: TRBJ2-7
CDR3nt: TGTGCCAGTAGTTTTCACCTTACTTTCTACGAGCAGTACTTC
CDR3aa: CASSFHLTFYEQYF

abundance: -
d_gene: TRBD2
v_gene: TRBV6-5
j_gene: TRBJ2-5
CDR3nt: TGTGCCACCCTCCCCTGGGGGGGAGAGACCCAGTACTTC
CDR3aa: CATLPWGGETQYF

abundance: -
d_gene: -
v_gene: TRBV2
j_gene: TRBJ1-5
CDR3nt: TGTGCCAGCAGTGAAGCGCTTTTCTCCAGCCAGCCCCAGCATTTT
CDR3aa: CASSEALFSSQPQHF

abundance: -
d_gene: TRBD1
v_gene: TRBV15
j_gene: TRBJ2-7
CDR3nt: TGTGCCACCAGCACACTGCCAGGGGGCGAGCAGTACTTC
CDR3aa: CATSTLPGGEQYF

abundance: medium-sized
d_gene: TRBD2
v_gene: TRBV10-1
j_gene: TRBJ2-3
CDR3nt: TGCGCCAGCAGCAACGGACTAGCGACGTCAGATACGCAGTATTTT
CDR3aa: CASSNGLATSDTQYF

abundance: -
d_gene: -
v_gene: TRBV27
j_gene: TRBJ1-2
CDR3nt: TGTGCCAGCAGTTTCGGCAGGGACGCGGGCTACACCTTC
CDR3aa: CASSFGRDAGYTF

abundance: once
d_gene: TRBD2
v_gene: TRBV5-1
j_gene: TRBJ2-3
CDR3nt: TGCGCCAGCAACCGGCGTGCGGGAGAACCAGATACGCAGTATTTT
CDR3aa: CASNRRAGEPDTQYF

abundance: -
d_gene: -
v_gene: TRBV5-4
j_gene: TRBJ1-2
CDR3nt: TGTGCCAGCAGCTTGGATGGGGACGGGGGCTATGGCTACACCTTC
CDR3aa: CASSLDGDGGYGYTF

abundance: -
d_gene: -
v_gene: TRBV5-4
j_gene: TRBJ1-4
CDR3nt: TGTGCCAGCAGCTTTAGGTATAATGAAAAACTGTTTTTT
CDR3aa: CASSFRYNEKLFF

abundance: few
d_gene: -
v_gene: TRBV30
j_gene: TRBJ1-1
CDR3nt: TGTGCCTGGAGTATAGGGACCACTGAAGCTTTCTTT
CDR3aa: CAWSIGTTEAFF

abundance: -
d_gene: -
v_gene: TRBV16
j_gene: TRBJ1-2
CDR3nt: TGTGCCAGCAGCCAAGGGGCCCCAGCTAACTATGGCTACACCTTC
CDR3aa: CASSQGAPANYGYTF

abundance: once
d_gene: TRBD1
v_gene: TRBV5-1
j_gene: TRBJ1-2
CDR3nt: TGCGCCAGCAGAGGGGACAGGGCACCCTATGGCTACACCTTC
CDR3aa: CASRGDRAPYGYTF

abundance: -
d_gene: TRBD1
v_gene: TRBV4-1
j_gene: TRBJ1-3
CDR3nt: TGCGCCAGCAGCCAGCGCACAGGGGTTTTCGGTGGAAACACCATATATTTT
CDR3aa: CASSQRTGVFGGNTIYF

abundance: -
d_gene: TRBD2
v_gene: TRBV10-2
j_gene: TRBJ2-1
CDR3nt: TGCGCCAGCAGTCCACCCATAATAGGACTAGAAAACAATGAGCAGTTCTTC
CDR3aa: CASSPPIIGLENNEQFF

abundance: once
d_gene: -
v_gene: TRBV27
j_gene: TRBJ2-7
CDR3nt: TGTGCCAGCAGTTGGCGCAGCGGATCCTACGAGCAGTACTTC
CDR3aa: CASSWRSGSYEQYF

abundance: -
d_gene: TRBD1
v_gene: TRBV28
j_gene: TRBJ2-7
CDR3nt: TGTGCCAGCAGCCCGGGACAGCACTACGAGCAGTACTTC
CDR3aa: CASSPGQHYEQYF

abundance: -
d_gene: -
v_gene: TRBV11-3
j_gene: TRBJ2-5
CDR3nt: TGTGCCAGCAGCTTAGGTGCTCGAGAGACCCAGTACTTC
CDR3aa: CASSLGARETQYF

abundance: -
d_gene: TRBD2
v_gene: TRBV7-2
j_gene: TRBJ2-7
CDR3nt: TGTGCCAGCAGGGAACACCCTAGCGGGAGCTTCGAGCAGTACTTC
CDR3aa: CASREHPSGSFEQYF

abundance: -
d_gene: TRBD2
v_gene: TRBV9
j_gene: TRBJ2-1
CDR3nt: TGTGCCAGCAGCGTAGCTGAGGGACTAGTGGAGCAGTTCTTC
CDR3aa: CASSVAEGLVEQFF

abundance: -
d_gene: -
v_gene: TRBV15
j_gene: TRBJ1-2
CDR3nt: TGTGCCACCAGCAGAGCACCGGATCCCGCTGCGGAAGGCTACACCTTC
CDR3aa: CATSRAPDPAAEGYTF

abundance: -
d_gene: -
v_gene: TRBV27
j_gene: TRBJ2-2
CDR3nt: TGTGCCAGCAGTTTCTCGGCGTCAGGCACCGGGGAGCTGTTTTTT
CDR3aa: CASSFSASGTGELFF

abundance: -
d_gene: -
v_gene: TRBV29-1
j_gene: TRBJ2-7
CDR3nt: TGCAGCGTTGAGGGGAACTATTACGAGCAGTACTTC
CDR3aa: CSVEGNYYEQYF

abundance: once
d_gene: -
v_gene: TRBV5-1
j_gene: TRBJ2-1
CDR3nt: TGCGCCAGCAGTCTAGCGAGCTCCTACAATGAGCAGTTCTTC
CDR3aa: CASSLASSYNEQFF

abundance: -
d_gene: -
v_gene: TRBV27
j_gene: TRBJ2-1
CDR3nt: TGTGCCAGCAGTTCCTCCGCTTACAATGAGCAGTTCTTC
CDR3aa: CASSSSAYNEQFF

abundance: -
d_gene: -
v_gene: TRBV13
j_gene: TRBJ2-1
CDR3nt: TGTGCCAGCAGCTTCTGGGGGACACAGGACTACAATGAGCAGTTCTTC
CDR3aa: CASSFWGTQDYNEQFF

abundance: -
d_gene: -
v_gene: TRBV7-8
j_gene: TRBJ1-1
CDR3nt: TGTGCCAGCAGCCCCCGAGTTGGGACTGAAGCTTTCTTT
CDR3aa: CASSPRVGTEAFF

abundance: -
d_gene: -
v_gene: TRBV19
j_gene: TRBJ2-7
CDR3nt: TGTGCCAGTAGTGCCACAGGGTTCTACGAGCAGTACTTC
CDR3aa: CASSATGFYEQYF

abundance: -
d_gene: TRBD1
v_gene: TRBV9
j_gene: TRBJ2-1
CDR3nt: TGTGCCAGCAGCCCCTGGACAGGGGAGGCATACAATGAGCAGTTCTTC
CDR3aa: CASSPWTGEAYNEQFF